This T cell receptor beta chain was found in a study of regulatory T cells in long-lasting Graves disease. Study-level points and caveats: Persistent disease favored TRBV28, TRBJ1-2 and TRBJ2-5.

Arm-PCR of CDR3 regions with iRepertoire HTBI primers generated TCR beta libraries. TCRdb re-derived calls from the multiplex PCR reads in MiXCR, one entry per CDR3 protein. This sample has 650,000 to 850,000 distinct CDR3 sequences, with 25% to 35% found just once. Germline CDR1 reads ENHRY; CDR2 reads SYGVKD. After removal of 8 bases from V and 3 bases from J, the junction contained 7 bases not matched to a gene. CDR3 length: 15 amino acids. Worth noting for this clonotype: What it binds is not known.

Indicated time point: persistent/refractory GD, antithyroid drugs over 5 years with positive TRAb. Isolated PBMC RNA provided the starting material for the TCR library. A peripheral blood sample, nine milliliters in volume, was drawn into EDTA tubes. This rearrangement joins TRBV10-3 to TRBJ1-3; TRBD1 aligns across 10 bases. The receptor's source is a female donor with Graves disease. Source: peripheral blood mononuclear cells (PBMCs), taken when the disease was refractory, from a patient treated with antithyroid drugs. As DNA, the CDR3 is TGTGCCATCGGCGACAGGGGGCTGGGTGGAAACACCATATATTTT. Its protein is CAIGDRGLGGNTIYF.